One and the same sample provided the 22 T cell receptor beta chains below, sequenced in a study of blood T cells in healthy people across ages (dated by TCRdb to about 2015). Libraries were prepared through 5' RACE. TCRdb lists the instrument as Illumina HiSeq 2500. A second PCR of roughly 7 to 12 cycles was performed with a sample-barcoded 5' primer and a J-beta primer mix. TCRdb reran the public reads through fastp at Q25 and MiXCR, keeping productive beta chains. CDR3 protein sequences are deduplicated, and each keeps its most common genes and DNA. In all, the sample holds around 1,700,000 distinct CDR3 sequences, and about 28% of those were seen once. The top ten clonotypes cover more than 6% of the sample. Sequenced input: blood. The receptors stem from a woman in her thirties in good health.

The chain couples TRBV6-6 to TRBJ2-3; 16 nucleotides match TRBD2. There are 17 residues in the CDR3. Per the germline V gene, CDR1 is MNHNY and CDR2 is SVGAGI (reference sequence). V gave up 7 bases and J gave up 3 bases; unmatched junction bases: 7. The CDR3 region is CASKPGLAGGPTDTQYF. CDR3 nucleotides: TGTGCCAGCAAACCGGGACTAGCGGGAGGGCCGACAGATACGCAGTATTTT.

This clonotype occurred a few times. The CDR3 nucleotides are TGCGCCAGCAGCTTGGAGGACTATAACTATGGCTACACCTTC. Translated: CASSLEDYNYGYTF. V gene TRBV5-1 combines with J gene TRBJ1-2; D remains unclear. The CDR3 has 14 residues. Germline CDR1 SGHRS, CDR2 YFSETQ. V shed 0 bases and J shed 1 base, with 7 bases lying between them.

This chain uses TRBV7-9 with TRBJ2-4; TRBD1 agrees at 9 bases. The CDR3 loop spans 12 amino acids. Germline values: CDR1 SEHNR, CDR2 FQNEAQ (reference sequence). The V and J ends lost 1 base and 15 bases, in that order; junction bases with no gene match: 4. This CDR3 reads CASSLDRGRLYF. The DNA of the CDR3 is TGTGCCAGCAGCTTAGACAGGGGGCGACTGTACTTC.

This clonotype was seen more than once but under ten times. V gene TRBV29-1 combines with J gene TRBJ1-1; TRBD1 is a possible D gene (5 bases). V was pared by 3 bases and J by 0 bases, with 8 bases between. The CDR3 covers 13 residues. The V gene's germline CDR1 is SQVTM and CDR2 ANQGSEA. CDR3 coding DNA: TGCAGCGTTGAGGGGGTGATGAACACTGAAGCTTTCTTT. As protein: CSVEGVMNTEAFF. Full variable domain (outside the CDR3, taken from reference TRBV29-1 and TRBJ1-1): SAVISQKPSRDICQRGTSLTIQCQVDSQVTMMFWYRQQPGQSLTLIATANQGSEATYESGFVIDKFPISRPNLTFSTLTVSNMSPEDSSIYLCSVEGVMNTEAFFGQGTRLTVV.

The chain joins TRBV7-2 to TRBJ2-7; 12 nucleotides match TRBD2. The CDR3 length is 15 residues. The germline gives CDR1 SGHTA, CDR2 FQGNSA. Unmatched junction bases numbered 4, after V lost 4 bases and J lost 3 bases. Written as DNA, the CDR3 is TGTGCCAGCAGCTATGGGACTAGCGGGTGCTACGAGCAGTACTTC. This sequence encodes CASSYGTSGCYEQYF.

This clonotype was observed a few times. The gene calls are TRBV28 and TRBJ2-3, with D perhaps matching TRBD2 (5 bases). V was pared by 5 bases and J by 1 base, with 13 bases between. Germline loops: CDR1 MDHEN, CDR2 SYDVKM. The CDR3 extends over 15 amino acids. The CDR3 region is CASSGRMRGTDTQYF. For the CDR3, the DNA is TGTGCCAGCAGTGGCCGGATGAGGGGCACAGATACGCAGTATTTT.

This clonotype was picked up a small number of times. This chain connects TRBV28 to TRBJ1-2, with D tentatively TRBD1 (6 bases). V lost 9 bases and J lost 5, with 13 bases in between. This CDR3 is 12 amino acids long. Germline V gives CDR1 MDHEN, CDR2 SYDVKM. CDR3 bases: TGTGCCAGTCGACAGGTCGATTATGGCTACACCTTC. It is translated as CASRQVDYGYTF.

The CDR3 sequence: CASSVKGSNTEAFF. The CDR3 DNA follows: TGTGCCAGCAGCGTGAAGGGCTCGAACACTGAAGCTTTCTTT. The chain recombines TRBV9 with TRBJ1-1, with D unclear. The germline V gene has CDR1 SGDLS and CDR2 YYNGEE. V lost 2 bases and J lost 1, with 9 bases in between. This CDR3 is built from 14 residues. Together with reference TRBV9 and TRBJ1-1, the CDR3 gives the full variable domain: DSGVTQTPKHLITATGQRVTLRCSPRSGDLSVYWYQQSLDQGLQFLIQYYNGEERAKGNILERFSAQQFPDLHSELNLSSLELGDSALYFCASSVKGSNTEAFFGQGTRLTVV.

This clonotype was found many times. V usage is TRBV20-1 and J usage is TRBJ1-4, with D possibly TRBD1 on 6 matching bases. CDR1 is DFQATT and CDR2 is SNEGSKA in the germline V gene (reference sequence). V was clipped by 2 bases and J by 5 bases, with 9 bases between them. The CDR3 has 13 amino acids. This CDR3 is CSARQGPNEKLFF. As DNA, the CDR3 is TGCAGTGCTAGACAGGGGCCAAATGAAAAACTGTTTTTT.

This clonotype was counted between two and nine times. The chain carries TRBV12-3 or TRBV12-4 and TRBJ2-3; the D gene could be TRBD1 or TRBD2 (5 bases each). The CDR3 extends over 13 amino acids. The V end lost 0 bases, the J end lost 12 bases, and 13 bases lay between the germline ends. This chain's CDR3 is CASSLAGTGSQYF. CDR3 coding DNA: TGTGCCAGCAGTTTAGCGGGGACGGGTTCCCAGTATTTT.

On this clonotype itself: Germline is not matched at one junction end, which may reflect a read error. The chain employs TRBV3-1 and TRBJ2-5; the D is unclear. The CDR3 loop spans 13 amino acids. CDR1 is LGHDT and CDR2 is YNNKEL in the germline V gene (reference sequence). The CDR3 region has the DNA TGTGCCAGCAGCCAAGTTCCCCAAGAGGCCCAGTACTTC. Encoded protein: CASSQVPQEAQYF.

The chain uses TRBV11-3 and TRBJ2-7; no clear D gene. V shed 5 bases and J shed 6 bases, with 11 bases lying between them. This CDR3 region has 12 residues. Germline lookup yields CDR1 SGHNT and CDR2 YENEEA. CDR3 region: CASSLYSGEQYF. Written as DNA, the CDR3 is TGTGCCAGCAGCCTATATTCGGGCGAGCAGTACTTC.

V is TRBV2 and J is TRBJ2-5; TRBD2 matches at 10 bases. The CDR3 contains 14 residues. Unmatched junction bases numbered 17, after V lost 11 bases and J lost 11 bases. Germline-derived CDR1 and CDR2 are SNHLY and FYNNEI. CDR3 sequence (DNA): TGTGCCGGCGGGGGACTAGCGAGGTACAATGAGCAGTACTTC. Translating gives CAGGGLARYNEQYF.

This clonotype was recorded at least ten times. The chain has TRBV12-3 or TRBV12-4 and TRBJ2-6; 9 bases line up with TRBD1. V dropped 5 bases and J dropped 0; count of bases not matched to a gene: 8. This CDR3 is built from 18 residues. CDR3 sequence (DNA): TGTGCCAGCAGTCCCGGGACAGGGTTCAACTCTGGGGCCAACGTCCTGACTTTC. Translation: CASSPGTGFNSGANVLTF.

Points on this clonotype: A read error is possible here, since a much larger clone lies one base away. The chain is built from TRBV12-3 or TRBV12-4 and TRBJ2-5; no reliable D call. The CDR3 is 13 amino acids. Between the trimmed V and J ends, which lost 1 base and 11 bases, there was a span of 14 bases. The CDR3 region has the DNA TGTGCCAGCAGTTTAGAACCCCCCCCTGTTCAGTACTTC. The encoded protein is CASSLEPPPVQYF.

The gene calls are TRBV25-1 and TRBJ2-1; D uncertain. V lost 2 bases to trimming and J lost 10 bases, with 9 bases between them. The CDR3 is 12 residues long. Germline values: CDR1 MGHDK, CDR2 SYGVNS. This CDR3 is CASSELGWEQFF. CDR3 nucleotides: TGTGCCAGCAGTGAACTGGGCTGGGAGCAGTTCTTC. Complete variable domain (other parts from reference TRBV25-1 and TRBJ2-1): EADIYQTPRYLVIGTGKKITLECSQTMGHDKMYWYQQDPGMELHLIHYSYGVNSTEKGDLSSESTVSRIRTEHFPLTLESARPSHTSQYLCASSELGWEQFFGPGTRLTVL.

About this clonotype: One junction end disagrees with the germline gene, perhaps due to a read error. The chain links TRBV5-1 to TRBJ2-1; TRBD2 matches at 8 bases. This CDR3 comprises 15 residues. The germline CDR1 and CDR2 sequences are SGHRS and YFSETQ. The CDR3: CASSLDGGAHNEQFF. CDR3 DNA: TGCGCCAGCAGCTTGGACGGGGGGGCCCACAATGAACAGTTCTTC. The complete variable domain, with remaining parts taken from reference TRBV5-1 and TRBJ2-1, reads KAGVTQTPRYLIKTRGQQVTLSCSPISGHRSVSWYQQTPGQGLQFLFEYFSETQRNKGNFPGRFSGRQFSNSRSEMNVSTLELGDSALYLCASSLDGGAHNEQFFGPGTRLTVL.

The chain combines TRBV4-2 with TRBJ2-1; 13 nucleotides line up with TRBD2. Germline V gene data show CDR1 as LGHNA and CDR2 as YNFKEQ. V trimming: 0 bases; J trimming: 7 bases; junction bases outside the gene matches: 24. CDR3 size: 23 residues. The CDR3 bases are TGTGCCAGCAGCCAAGATAGGAGGAGTGGGGGGGGAAGTACTAGCGGGGGGGCGAATGAGCAGTTCTTC. Protein product: CASSQDRRSGGGSTSGGANEQFF.

Comments on this clonotype: At one end the junction does not follow the germline gene, possibly because of a read error. The chain has TRBV6-5 and TRBJ1-2; D is ambiguous. The CDR3 totals 12 residues. CDR1 and CDR2 from the germline V gene are MNHEY and SVGAGI. In DNA form, the CDR3 reads TGTGCCAGCAGGGACTACAGCTATAGCTACACCTTC. Amino acids: CASRDYSYSYTF.

In this sample, this clonotype turned up a few times. The chain has TRBV7-9 and TRBJ2-4; D is undetermined. V shed 5 bases and J shed 0 bases, with 14 bases lying between them. Per the germline V gene, CDR1 is SEHNR and CDR2 is FQNEAQ (reference sequence). The CDR3 has 16 residues. CDR3 in amino acids: CASSNGRTLAKNIQYF. CDR3 nucleotide sequence: TGTGCCAGCAGCAACGGACGAACCCTAGCCAAAAACATTCAGTACTTC.

This clonotype was found a few times. The chain couples TRBV29-1 to TRBJ2-3; 7 bases agree with TRBD1. Germline trimming cut 6 bases from V and 1 base from J; bases unmatched to any gene: 7. The CDR3 covers 14 residues. From germline, CDR1 is SQVTM and CDR2 ANQGSEA. The CDR3 loop reads CSVPHDRGTDTQYF. The CDR3 region has the DNA TGCAGCGTGCCCCATGACAGGGGCACAGATACGCAGTATTTT.

As regards this clonotype: One junction end does not reproduce the germline sequence, and a read error may be involved. This sequence joins TRBV6-6 and TRBJ1-3; 8 bases are shared with TRBD1. The CDR3 runs 14 residues. From germline, CDR1 is MNHNY and CDR2 SVGAGI (reference sequence). The CDR3 loop reads CASSTGGSGNTRYF. CDR3 coding DNA: TGTGCCAGCAGCACAGGGGGGAGCGGAAACACCAGATATTTT.